In this sample, the clone carrying this T cell receptor beta chain turned up a few times. Here immunoSEQ multiplex PCR was the method, and the copy in TCRdb shows in-frame clones only, minus some. The top ten hold around 17% of the sample, which has around 5,400 clones, 88% seen once. The sample originates from a study of lymphopenia after photon versus proton radiotherapy. Looked up from germline, CDR1 is SGHRS and CDR2 is YFSETQ. The V end lost 4 bases, the J end lost 1 base, and 11 bases lay between the germline ends. The CDR3 runs to 14 residues. This TCR derives from a man younger than 40 with gastric cancer. This specimen was peripheral blood, taken from a patient treated with photon-based radiotherapy. The chain recombines TRBV5-1 with TRBJ1-1; D is perhaps TRBD1 (5 bases). In nucleotides, the CDR3 is TGCGCCAGCAGCCTGGAGGGGAGGAACACTGAAGCTTTCTTT. This sequence encodes CASSLEGRNTEAFF.